The next 4 T cell receptor beta chains were all read from a single sample in a study of T cells in Graves' hyperthyroidism and ophthalmopathy. The investigators amplified TCR beta CDR3 regions from RNA transcripts. The primer set for the first-round RT-PCR of the TCR CDR3 was HTBI. TCRdb reprocessed the multiplex PCR reads with MiXCR, giving one entry per CDR3 protein. The sample holds approximately 610,000 distinct CDR3 sequences; 15% to 20% are singletons and the top ten take 18%. Sequenced input: blood. Receptor source: a woman aged 18-35 years with Graves' hyperthyroidism.

This clonotype was seen only a few times. The chain recombines TRBV19 with TRBJ1-6; D ambiguous. This CDR3 is 12 amino acids long. Trimming took 3 bases from V and 6 from J, leaving 3 bases between them. Germline CDR1 reads LNHDA; CDR2 reads SQIVND (reference sequence). The CDR3, as DNA: TGTGCCAGTAGTATGGTTAATTCACCCCTCCACTTT. Amino acids: CASSMVNSPLHF.

The chain links TRBV24-1 to TRBJ1-2; D uncertain. Germline lookup yields CDR1 KGHDR and CDR2 SFDVKD. V gave up 1 base and J gave up 6 bases, with 8 bases separating them. The CDR3 is 13 residues long. The DNA of the CDR3 is TGTGCCACCAGTGATTTTTCTGAAGATGGCTACACCTTC. It yields the protein CATSDFSEDGYTF.

This clonotype has a handful of counts. The chain employs TRBV20-1 and TRBJ2-3; TRBD2 matches 7 bases. Germline CDR1 is DFQATT and CDR2 is SNEGSKA (reference sequence). V lost 2 bases, J lost 2 bases, and 7 bases stayed unmatched. The CDR3 runs 15 residues. CDR3 amino acids: CSARSASGDTDTQYF. The CDR3 bases are TGCAGTGCTAGATCGGCTAGCGGAGACACAGATACGCAGTATTTT.

In this sample, this clonotype turned up a few times. The CDR3 is CASSTPGGVTLHF. The DNA of the CDR3 is TGTGCCAGCAGCACCCCGGGTGGAGTGACCCTCCACTTT. The chain combines TRBV2 with TRBJ1-6, with unresolved D. This CDR3 contains 13 residues. Germline V lookup: CDR1 SNHLY, CDR2 FYNNEI. V was trimmed by 6 bases and J by 14 bases, leaving 17 bases between them. Using reference TRBV2 and TRBJ1-6 for the parts outside the CDR3, the full variable domain is EPEVTQTPSHQVTQMGQEVILRCVPISNHLYFYWYRQILGQKVEFLVSFYNNEISEKSEIFDDQFSVERPDGSNFTLKIRSTKLEDSAMYFCASSTPGGVTLHFGNGTRLTVT.